A selection of T cell receptor beta chains follows, all from one sample in a study of blood T cell repertoires in COVID-19. Clones were read by immunoSEQ multiplex PCR, and TCRdb kept only the in-frame ones, dropping some. The sample carries under 350,000 clones, around 86% recorded once. The sample taken for sequencing was PBMCs or T cells enriched from blood (not recorded which). The receptors here all came from a middle-aged woman who had recovered from COVID-19. CDR3s include the opening cysteine and the closing phenylalanine or tryptophan. Fields, in order: CDR3 protein, CDR3 DNA, J gene, V gene, D gene, clone size. A D gene is named only where the DNA matches it firmly. The size entry is marked missing in some rows and otherwise reads once, few, many or a size class.

CASSVATWNYGYTF,TGTGCCAGCAGCGTCGCCACATGGAACTATGGCTACACCTTC,TRBJ1-2,TRBV7-9,-,-
CASSFSGNPGETQYF,TGTGCCAGCAGTTTTAGCGGGAACCCAGGAGAGACCCAGTACTTC,TRBJ2-5,TRBV5-4,TRBD2,-
CAKTLHNEQFF,TGTGCCAAGACTCTACACAATGAGCAGTTCTTC,TRBJ2-1,TRBV21-1,-,-
CASSHRTEGDLAF,TGCGCCAGCAGTCATCGGACGGAAGGGGACTTAGCCTTC,TRBJ1-2,TRBV10-1,-,-
CASSRETVNTEAFF,TGTGCCAGCAGCCGAGAGACAGTGAACACTGAAGCTTTCTTT,TRBJ1-1,TRBV3-1/TRBV3-2,-,once
CATSEGENYEQYF,TGTGCCACCAGCGAGGGGGAGAACTACGAGCAGTACTTC,TRBJ2-7,TRBV15,-,-
CASSIGGSSYEQYF,TGTGCCAGTAGTATCGGCGGGAGCTCCTACGAGCAGTACTTC,TRBJ2-7,TRBV19,TRBD2,-
CASSLPRQGRTDTQYF,TGTGCCAGCAGCTTGCCTAGACAGGGGAGGACAGATACGCAGTATTTT,TRBJ2-3,TRBV5-4,TRBD1,-
CATTKDRDTEAFF,TGCGCCACTACGAAGGACAGGGACACTGAAGCTTTCTTT,TRBJ1-1,TRBV5-1,TRBD1,-
CATRAGSGNTIYF,TGTGCCACCAGAGCAGGGTCTGGAAACACCATATATTTT,TRBJ1-3,TRBV15,-,-
CASSQDYRAAGEQYF,TGTGCCAGCAGCCAAGATTACAGGGCAGCCGGCGAGCAGTACTTC,TRBJ2-7,TRBV3-1/TRBV3-2,-,-
CASSPGKGLPPEFF,TGTGCCAGCAGCCCCGGGAAAGGACTGCCCCCGGAGTTCTTC,TRBJ2-1,TRBV7-2,-,-
CASSRRGLAAASPNTGELFF,TGTGCCAGCAGCCGCCGGGGACTAGCGGCCGCATCACCAAACACCGGGGAGCTGTTTTTT,TRBJ2-2,TRBV4-2,TRBD2,-
CASSPTGGAGNSPLHF,TGTGCCAGCTCACCGACAGGGGGCGCGGGTAATTCACCCCTCCACTTT,TRBJ1-6,TRBV18,TRBD1,-
CASSLDSGVNQPQHF,TGTGCCAGCAGCTTAGATTCAGGGGTCAATCAGCCCCAGCATTTT,TRBJ1-5,TRBV11-2,-,-
CASSSLTGGVYEQYF,TGCGCCAGCAGCTCCTTGACAGGGGGGGTCTACGAGCAGTACTTC,TRBJ2-7,TRBV5-1,TRBD1,-
CASSYLDRRSYGYTF,TGTGCCAGCAGCTACCTGGACAGGAGATCCTATGGCTACACCTTC,TRBJ1-2,TRBV5-4,TRBD1,-
CASSVSRDSPLHF,TGTGCCAGCAGCGTGTCGAGGGATTCACCCCTCCACTTT,TRBJ1-6,TRBV9,-,-
CASSYSTGVLGTEAFF,TGTGCCAGCAGTTACTCGACGGGGGTCCTGGGCACTGAAGCTTTCTTT,TRBJ1-1,TRBV6-5,-,-
CASSPLPPGNTIYF,TGTGCCAGCAGCCCCCTACCTCCTGGAAACACCATATATTTT,TRBJ1-3,TRBV11-1,-,few
CASSRAGVSWQYF,TGTGCCAGCAGCAGGGCGGGAGTAAGTTGGCAGTACTTC,TRBJ2-7,TRBV5-6,TRBD2,-
CASSPGTGSLEQYF,TGTGCCAGTAGTCCTGGGACAGGGTCCCTCGAGCAGTACTTC,TRBJ2-7,TRBV19,TRBD1,-
CASRGGNTEAFF,TGTGCCTCCCGGGGGGGGAACACTGAAGCTTTCTTT,TRBJ1-1,TRBV7-9,-,-
CSASRRDQPQHF,TGCAGTGCTAGTAGGCGGGATCAGCCCCAGCATTTT,TRBJ1-5,TRBV20-1,-,-
CASSFNRDSVYEQYF,TGTGCCAGCAGCTTTAACCGGGACAGCGTGTACGAGCAGTACTTC,TRBJ2-7,TRBV6-5,TRBD1,-
CASREAGRGAGELFF,TGTGCCAGCAGAGAGGCCGGGAGAGGGGCCGGGGAGCTGTTTTTT,TRBJ2-2,TRBV6-5,-,-
CASSVDLPDNSPLHF,TGTGCCAGCAGCGTAGATTTACCGGATAATTCACCCCTCCACTTT,TRBJ1-6,TRBV9,-,-
CASSLNVADNTEAFF,TGTGCCAGCAGCTTAAACGTGGCAGATAACACTGAAGCTTTCTTT,TRBJ1-1,TRBV7-9,-,-
CASSEPGLNTEAFF,TGTGCCAGCAGTGAACCAGGGTTGAACACTGAAGCTTTCTTT,TRBJ1-1,TRBV6-1,-,-
CASSLEGDTEAFF,TGTGCCAGCAGCCTAGAGGGGGACACTGAAGCTTTCTTT,TRBJ1-1,TRBV9,-,-
CASSLTGPYGYTF,TGTGCCAGCAGTTTAACAGGGCCCTATGGCTACACCTTC,TRBJ1-2,TRBV12-3/TRBV12-4,-,-
CASSQEGRGPYGYTF,TGTGCCAGCAGCCAAGAGGGCAGGGGGCCCTATGGCTACACCTTC,TRBJ1-2,TRBV4-2,TRBD1,-
CASSYEAGLSYNEQFF,TGTGCCAGCAGTTACGAGGCGGGACTTTCCTACAATGAGCAGTTCTTC,TRBJ2-1,TRBV6-5,-,few
CASSLVPHVDTQYF,TGTGCCAGCAGTCTAGTCCCTCACGTAGATACGCAGTATTTT,TRBJ2-3,TRBV27,-,-
CASSFGRLNTEAFF,TGTGCCAGCAGCTTTGGCCGATTGAACACTGAAGCTTTCTTT,TRBJ1-1,TRBV13,-,-
CASSLEMARGLYGYTF,TGTGCCAGCAGCTTAGAAATGGCCAGGGGTTTGTATGGCTACACCTTC,TRBJ1-2,TRBV7-2,-,-
CASSFGPKETQYF,TGTGCCAGCAGTTTTGGCCCGAAAGAGACCCAGTACTTC,TRBJ2-5,TRBV12-3/TRBV12-4,-,-
CAWGDGQPHGYTF,TGTGCCTGGGGAGATGGACAGCCGCATGGCTACACCTTC,TRBJ1-2,TRBV30,-,-
CASSLEGQSSNQPQHF,TGTGCCAGCAGCTTAGAGGGACAGTCTAGCAATCAGCCCCAGCATTTT,TRBJ1-5,TRBV7-8,TRBD1,-
CASSLLVNRGTGELFF,TGCGCCAGCAGCCTTCTTGTGAATCGGGGCACCGGGGAGCTGTTTTTT,TRBJ2-2,TRBV5-1,-,-
CASSVPQGGYGYTF,TGTGCCAGCAGTGTTCCACAGGGTGGCTATGGCTACACCTTC,TRBJ1-2,TRBV7-9,-,-
CASSPSGGNTIYF,TGTGCCAGCAGCCCTTCGGGTGGAAACACCATATATTTT,TRBJ1-3,TRBV11-3,-,-
CAWSRTSYEQYF,TGTGCCTGGAGTAGGACATCCTACGAGCAGTACTTC,TRBJ2-7,TRBV30,-,-
CASSTPLLDYLNTGELFF,TGCGCCAGCAGCACCCCCCTCCTGGACTACTTGAACACCGGGGAGCTGTTTTTT,TRBJ2-2,TRBV5-1,-,-
CASSSWGGGLSSPLHF,TGTGCCAGCAGCTCCTGGGGTGGGGGGTTGAGTTCACCCCTCCACTTT,TRBJ1-6,TRBV7-2,-,-
CASSALAGVNEQFF,TGTGCCAGCAGTGCGCTAGCGGGGGTCAATGAGCAGTTCTTC,TRBJ2-1,TRBV2,TRBD2,once
CASSEMGARKGYTF,TGTGCCAGCAGTGAAATGGGGGCGCGGAAGGGCTACACCTTC,TRBJ1-2,TRBV2,-,-
CASLKAAGGTYNEQFF,TGTGCCAGTCTGAAAGCTGCGGGAGGAACCTACAATGAGCAGTTCTTC,TRBJ2-1,TRBV5-4,TRBD2,-
CAIRDTWNSYGYTF,TGTGCCATCAGAGACACGTGGAATTCCTATGGCTACACCTTC,TRBJ1-2,TRBV10-3,-,once
CSASDRAREKLFF,TGCAGCGCCTCGGACAGGGCGCGGGAAAAACTGTTTTTT,TRBJ1-4,TRBV29-1,TRBD1,-
CASTQVAGYNEQFF,TGTGCCAGTACCCAGGTGGCGGGCTACAATGAGCAGTTCTTC,TRBJ2-1,TRBV19,-,-
CASTRSAGSEKLFF,TGTGCCAGCACCCGTTCGGCAGGGTCTGAAAAACTGTTTTTT,TRBJ1-4,TRBV2,-,-